The 25 T cell receptor beta chains reported below all come from one sample, sequenced in a study of cytotoxic CD8 clonotypes in ibrutinib-treated CLL. Sequencing used immunoSEQ multiplex PCR; TCRdb keeps in-frame clones, though not all of them. Among about 200,000 clones listed, roughly 65% were seen once. This specimen was PBMCs, taken after 12 months of ibrutinib treatment. Receptors originate from a human donor with chronic lymphocytic leukemia.

The V and J genes are TRBV7-9 and TRBJ1-1, with a tentative D call TRBD1 (5 bases). This CDR3 spans 14 amino acids. V was clipped by 5 bases and J by 5 bases, with 15 bases between them. Germline loops: CDR1 SEHNR, CDR2 FQNEAQ (reference sequence). CDR3 sequence: CASSHPSGPTEAFF. The CDR3 DNA reads as TGTGCCAGCAGCCACCCATCGGGGCCAACTGAAGCTTTCTTT. The variable domain in full, completed from reference TRBV7-9 and TRBJ1-1, reads DTGVSQNPRHKITKRGQNVTFRCDPISEHNRLYWYRQTLGQGPEFLTYFQNEAQLEKSRLLSDRFSAERPKGSFSTLEIQRTEQGDSAMYLCASSHPSGPTEAFFGQGTRLTVV.

The chain carries TRBV27 and TRBJ1-5; D is perhaps TRBD1 (5 bases). The CDR3 covers 15 residues. CDR1 is MNHEY, CDR2 SMNVEV, per germline (reference sequence). Trimming took off 3 bases at V and 3 bases at J, with 12 bases between the two ends. The CDR3 sequence is CASSFRMTDNQPQHF. The CDR3 DNA sequence: TGTGCCAGCAGTTTTCGGATGACAGACAATCAGCCCCAGCATTTT.

The chain has TRBV6-5 and TRBJ1-1; TRBD1 aligns across 10 bases. CDR3 size: 15 residues. The V gene end was trimmed by 0 bases and the J gene end by 5 bases; junction bases not matched to a gene: 3. In germline, CDR1 is MNHEY, CDR2 SVGAGI. The DNA for the CDR3 is TGTGCCAGCAGTTACTCGGGACAGGGGAGTACTGAAGCTTTCTTT. It yields the protein CASSYSGQGSTEAFF.

The J gene is TRBJ2-1, the V gene TRBV11-2; 13 nucleotides agree with TRBD2. This CDR3 contains 19 residues. V shed 4 bases and J 7 bases; nucleotides not matched to a gene: 16. In germline, CDR1 is SGHAT, CDR2 FQNNGV. The CDR3 sequence is CASSSAGSRLAGGRNEQFF. In DNA form, the CDR3 reads TGTGCCAGCAGCTCCGCCGGATCCAGACTAGCGGGAGGAAGAAATGAGCAGTTCTTC.

The table lists this clone with a count of one. The CDR3 protein is CASSPQESGELFF. The DNA for the CDR3 is TGTGCCAGCTCACCACAGGAATCCGGGGAGCTGTTTTTT. The chain employs TRBV18 and TRBJ2-2; D unclear. Germline V gene data show CDR1 as KGHSH and CDR2 as LQKENI. V gave up 1 base and J gave up 6 bases, with 6 bases separating them. CDR3 length: 13 residues.

This chain joins TRBV5-1 and TRBJ2-1, with D possibly called TRBD1 or TRBD2 (5 bases each). The CDR3 loop spans 14 amino acids. Trimming took off 0 bases at V and 9 bases at J, with 13 bases between the two ends. Germline-derived CDR1 and CDR2 are SGHRS and YFSETQ. CDR3 residues: CASSLGPPGREQFF. The CDR3 bases are TGCGCCAGCAGCTTGGGGCCCCCGGGACGTGAGCAGTTCTTC.

This clone was seen just once. This chain uses TRBV29-1 with TRBJ1-1; D not resolved. CDR3 length: 14 amino acids. Trimming cost V 3 bases and J 1 base, with 12 bases left between them. Per germline, CDR1 SQVTM and CDR2 ANQGSEA. In nucleotides, the CDR3 is TGCAGCGTTGAGAAGGGTTTGGCGAACACTGAAGCTTTCTTT. Protein sequence: CSVEKGLANTEAFF.

The V call is TRBV5-6, the J call TRBJ2-7; TRBD1 aligns across 9 bases. With 4 bases clipped from V and 4 bases from J, the junction kept 9 bases outside the gene matches. Germline V gene lookup returns CDR1 SGHDT and CDR2 YYEEEE. The CDR3 totals 15 residues. Here the CDR3 DNA reads TGTGCCAGCAGCCCCCCGGGACAGGGTGTGTACGAGCAGTACTTC. Translation: CASSPPGQGVYEQYF.

The rearrangement links TRBV5-6 to TRBJ2-3; D unclear. The CDR3 is 14 residues long. Germline lookup yields CDR1 SGHDT and CDR2 YYEEEE. The V end lost 0 bases, the J end lost 1 base, and 6 bases lay between the germline ends. CDR3 protein: CASSLAARTDTQYF. CDR3 nucleotide sequence: TGTGCCAGCAGCTTGGCGGCCCGCACAGATACGCAGTATTTT.

This chain connects TRBV5-1 to TRBJ1-2; the match to TRBD1 covers 7 bases. V dropped 5 bases and J dropped 5; count of bases not matched to a gene: 6. Germline V CDR1 and CDR2: SGHRS, YFSETQ. This CDR3 contains 13 residues. The CDR3 loop is CASRPTGVYGYTF. The CDR3 DNA reads as TGCGCCAGCAGGCCAACAGGGGTTTATGGCTACACCTTC. Variable domain in full (rest from reference TRBV5-1 and TRBJ1-2): KAGVTQTPRYLIKTRGQQVTLSCSPISGHRSVSWYQQTPGQGLQFLFEYFSETQRNKGNFPGRFSGRQFSNSRSEMNVSTLELGDSALYLCASRPTGVYGYTFGSGTRLTVV.

This clone was observed a single time. The chain recombines TRBV16 with TRBJ1-5; D remains unclear. Trimming took off 2 bases at V and 2 bases at J, with 10 bases between the two ends. This CDR3 is 15 amino acids long. The germline CDR1 and CDR2 sequences are KGHSY and FQNENV. CDR3 region: CASSQRVGGNQPQHF. CDR3 nucleotides: TGTGCCAGCAGCCAACGGGTCGGCGGCAATCAGCCCCAGCATTTT.

The genes are TRBV9 and TRBJ2-7, with D perhaps matching TRBD2 (5 bases). In germline, CDR1 is SGDLS, CDR2 YYNGEE. V was trimmed by 0 bases and J by 7 bases, leaving 17 bases between them. CDR3 length equals 15 residues. The CDR3 is CASSVAASPSGEQYF. CDR3 nucleotide sequence: TGTGCCAGCAGCGTAGCGGCCAGTCCTTCGGGGGAGCAGTACTTC.

This clone was counted only a few times. V gene TRBV7-2 combines with J gene TRBJ2-5, with D perhaps matching TRBD2 (5 bases). Germline V lookup: CDR1 SGHTA, CDR2 FQGNSA. The CDR3 runs 15 residues. Trimming took 1 base from V and 5 from J, leaving 14 bases between them. The CDR3 loop is CASSLGSGSEETQYF. The CDR3 nucleotides read TGTGCCAGCAGCTTAGGGTCGGGGAGCGAGGAGACCCAGTACTTC.

J is TRBJ1-5 and V is TRBV9, with a weak D call TRBD1 (6 bases). The CDR3 is 13 amino acids. V was pared by 3 bases and J by 6 bases, with 10 bases between. CDR1 and CDR2 (germline): SGDLS, YYNGEE. CDR3 coding DNA: TGTGCCAGCAGCGGGGGGCTTACTCAGCCCCAGCATTTT. Encoded protein: CASSGGLTQPQHF.

A single count supports this clone. The chain uses TRBV5-1 and TRBJ2-5; 12 positions match TRBD1. The germline V gene has CDR1 SGHRS and CDR2 YFSETQ. V shed 7 bases and J 4 bases; nucleotides not matched to a gene: 2. This CDR3 is 13 amino acids long. The CDR3 DNA follows: TGCGCCAGCGGGACAGGGGGCGCAGAGACCCAGTACTTC. This codes for CASGTGGAETQYF. Full variable domain (outside the CDR3, taken from reference TRBV5-1 and TRBJ2-5): KAGVTQTPRYLIKTRGQQVTLSCSPISGHRSVSWYQQTPGQGLQFLFEYFSETQRNKGNFPGRFSGRQFSNSRSEMNVSTLELGDSALYLCASGTGGAETQYFGPGTRLLVL.

This clone was detected only once. This chain connects TRBV29-1 to TRBJ2-5; no definite D call. V shed 4 bases and J shed 5 bases, with 11 bases lying between them. The CDR3 is 12 residues long. Germline values: CDR1 SQVTM, CDR2 ANQGSEA. CDR3 sequence: CSVVAGFETQYF. In DNA, the CDR3 is TGCAGCGTTGTCGCTGGGTTCGAGACCCAGTACTTC.

V is TRBV27 and J is TRBJ2-7; 10 bases map to TRBD2. V gave up 5 bases and J gave up 4 bases; unmatched junction bases: 14. The CDR3 runs 17 residues. CDR1 and CDR2 (germline): MNHEY, SMNVEV (reference sequence). Here the CDR3 reads CASSAIELAGVVYEQYF. Here the CDR3 DNA reads TGTGCCAGCAGTGCCATCGAGCTAGCGGGAGTCGTGTACGAGCAGTACTTC.

The chain carries TRBV2 and TRBJ1-3; maybe TRBD1 (6 bases). Germline CDR1 is SNHLY and CDR2 is FYNNEI. CDR3 length: 15 amino acids. Trimming pared 4 bases from V and 0 bases from J, leaving 10 bases between. Here the CDR3 DNA reads TGTGCCAGCAGTGCCGGGACAAACTCTGGAAACACCATATATTTT. Translated, it gives CASSAGTNSGNTIYF.

This chain links TRBV5-6 with TRBJ1-2; D perhaps matches TRBD1 (5 bases). The CDR3 length is 13 residues. Germline CDR1 SGHDT, CDR2 YYEEEE. Trimming took off 0 bases at V and 6 bases at J, with 9 bases between the two ends. Here the CDR3 reads CASSLVAQDGYTF. CDR3 nucleotide sequence: TGTGCCAGCAGCTTGGTGGCACAGGATGGCTACACCTTC.

The chain employs TRBV30 and TRBJ1-3; unclear D gene. CDR1 and CDR2 (germline): GTSNPN, SVGIG (reference sequence). Trimming removed 1 base from V and 0 bases from J, with 7 bases in between. The CDR3 spans 14 residues. The CDR3 protein is CAWSGTRSGNTIYF. The CDR3 coding sequence is TGTGCCTGGAGTGGGACCCGCTCTGGAAACACCATATATTTT.

The chain employs TRBV7-8 and TRBJ2-1; D call uncertain. The CDR3 covers 13 residues. Between the trimmed V and J ends, which lost 1 base and 6 bases, there was a span of 7 bases. Germline V gene lookup returns CDR1 SGHVS and CDR2 FQNEAQ. CDR3 loop: CASSLVYINEQFF. The CDR3, as DNA: TGTGCCAGCAGCTTAGTTTATATCAATGAGCAGTTCTTC.

The V gene is TRBV2, the J gene TRBJ1-1; unclear D gene. Trimming pared 4 bases from V and 1 base from J, leaving 7 bases between. Germline CDR1 reads SNHLY; CDR2 reads FYNNEI. The CDR3 contains 13 residues. CDR3 in amino acids: CASSASENTEAFF. The CDR3 region has the DNA TGTGCCAGCAGTGCCTCAGAGAACACTGAAGCTTTCTTT. Variable domain in full (rest from reference TRBV2 and TRBJ1-1): EPEVTQTPSHQVTQMGQEVILRCVPISNHLYFYWYRQILGQKVEFLVSFYNNEISEKSEIFDDQFSVERPDGSNFTLKIRSTKLEDSAMYFCASSASENTEAFFGQGTRLTVV.

Notes on this clone: The junction shows a germline mismatch at one end, possibly a read error. This chain uses TRBV6-1 with TRBJ2-1; weak D call: TRBD1 (5 bases). Germline-derived CDR1 and CDR2 are MNHNS and SASEGT. The CDR3 consists of 17 residues. CDR3 region: CASSEGQSWSYPNEQFF. For the CDR3, the DNA is TGTGCCAGCAGCGAAGGACAATCGTGGAGTTACCCCAATGAGCAGTTCTTC.

V gene TRBV30 combines with J gene TRBJ1-2; D is unclear. Trimming took 1 base from V and 6 from J, leaving 21 bases between them. The length of the CDR3 is 16 residues. Germline CDR1 is GTSNPN and CDR2 is SVGIG (reference sequence). CDR3 region: CAWSGLYASLLNGYTF. CDR3 coding DNA: TGTGCCTGGAGTGGGTTATATGCGTCCCTTCTGAATGGCTACACCTTC.

A few counts support this clone. The rearrangement joins TRBV2 to TRBJ2-2, with D hard to call. V was cut by 1 base and J by 8 bases, with 8 bases left in between. The CDR3 has 13 amino acids. Germline V gene data show CDR1 as SNHLY and CDR2 as FYNNEI. The CDR3 region has the DNA TGTGCCAGCAGTGAAGTAGGAGTGGGGGAGCTGTTTTTT. Protein sequence: CASSEVGVGELFF. The variable domain in full, completed from reference TRBV2 and TRBJ2-2, reads EPEVTQTPSHQVTQMGQEVILRCVPISNHLYFYWYRQILGQKVEFLVSFYNNEISEKSEIFDDQFSVERPDGSNFTLKIRSTKLEDSAMYFCASSEVGVGELFFGEGSRLTVL.